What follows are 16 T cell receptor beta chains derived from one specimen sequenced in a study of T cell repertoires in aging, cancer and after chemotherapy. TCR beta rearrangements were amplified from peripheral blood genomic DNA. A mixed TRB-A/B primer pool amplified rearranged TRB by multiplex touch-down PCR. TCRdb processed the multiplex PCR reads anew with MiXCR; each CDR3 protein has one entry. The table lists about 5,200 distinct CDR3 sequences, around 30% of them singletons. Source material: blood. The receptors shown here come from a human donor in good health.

The CDR3 loop is CASSQGGSGGSTDTQYF. The CDR3 coding sequence is TGTGCCAGCAGCCAAGGGGGATCAGGGGGGTCCACAGATACGCAGTATTTT. J is TRBJ2-3 and V is TRBV14; D is perhaps TRBD1 (7 bases). Germline V gene lookup returns CDR1 SGHDN and CDR2 FVKESK. V shed 1 base and J shed 2 bases, with 16 bases lying between them. The CDR3 consists of 17 residues.

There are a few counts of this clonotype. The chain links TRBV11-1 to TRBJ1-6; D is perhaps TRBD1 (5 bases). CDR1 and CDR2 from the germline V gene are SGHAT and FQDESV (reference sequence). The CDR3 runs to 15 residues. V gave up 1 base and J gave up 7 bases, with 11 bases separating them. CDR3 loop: CASSLGDLYNSPLHF. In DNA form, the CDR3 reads TGTGCCAGCAGCTTAGGGGACCTCTACAATTCACCCCTCCACTTT.

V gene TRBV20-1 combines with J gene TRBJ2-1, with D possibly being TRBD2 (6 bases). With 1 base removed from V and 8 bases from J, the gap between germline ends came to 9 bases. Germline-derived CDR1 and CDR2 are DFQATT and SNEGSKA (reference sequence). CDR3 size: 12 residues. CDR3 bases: TGCAGTGCTAGAGGGGACTGGGATGAGCAGTTCTTC. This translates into CSARGDWDEQFF.

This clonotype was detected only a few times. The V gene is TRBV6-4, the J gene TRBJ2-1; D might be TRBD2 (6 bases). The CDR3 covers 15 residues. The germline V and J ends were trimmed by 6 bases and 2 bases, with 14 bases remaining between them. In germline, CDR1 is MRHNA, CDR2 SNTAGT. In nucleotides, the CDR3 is TGTGCCAGCAGCGGGGGAGGAGATCCCTACAATGAGCAGTTCTTC. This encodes CASSGGGDPYNEQFF.

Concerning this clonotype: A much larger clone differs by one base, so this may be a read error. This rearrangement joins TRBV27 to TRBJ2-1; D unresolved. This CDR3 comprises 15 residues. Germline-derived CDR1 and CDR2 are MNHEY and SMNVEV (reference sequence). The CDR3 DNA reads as TGTGCCAGAAGTTTAGAGAACCCCTCCTACAATGAGCAGTTCTTC. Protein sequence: CARSLENPSYNEQFF.

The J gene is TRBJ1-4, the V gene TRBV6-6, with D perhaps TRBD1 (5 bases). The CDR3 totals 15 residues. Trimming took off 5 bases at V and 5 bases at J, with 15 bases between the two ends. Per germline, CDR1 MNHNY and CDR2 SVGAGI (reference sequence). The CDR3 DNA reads TGTGCCAGCAGTCCCAGGGAGGGGCTGAATGAAAAACTGTTTTTT. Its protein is CASSPREGLNEKLFF.

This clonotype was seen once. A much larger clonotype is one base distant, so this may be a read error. CDR3 residues: CASSRVGRFALDTQYF. CDR3 in DNA: TGTGCCAGCAGTAGGGTCGGGAGGTTTGCGTTGGATACGCAGTATTTT. The rearrangement links TRBV12-3 or TRBV12-4 to TRBJ2-3; 7 bases map to TRBD2. V was clipped by 5 bases and J by 6 bases; unmatched bases: 14. This CDR3 has 16 residues.

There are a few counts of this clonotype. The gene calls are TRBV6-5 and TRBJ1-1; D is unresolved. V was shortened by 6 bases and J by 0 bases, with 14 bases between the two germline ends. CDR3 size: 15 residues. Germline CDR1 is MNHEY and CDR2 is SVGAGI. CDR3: CASRGKGGMNTEAFF. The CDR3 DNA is TGTGCCAGCAGGGGAAAAGGCGGAATGAACACTGAAGCTTTCTTT.

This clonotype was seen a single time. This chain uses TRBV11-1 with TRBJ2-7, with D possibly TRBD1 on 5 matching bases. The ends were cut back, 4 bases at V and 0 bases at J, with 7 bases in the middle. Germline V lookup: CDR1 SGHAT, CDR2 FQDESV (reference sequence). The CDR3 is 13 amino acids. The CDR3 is CASSSGHSYEQYF. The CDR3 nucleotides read TGTGCCAGCAGCTCTGGACACTCCTACGAGCAGTACTTC.

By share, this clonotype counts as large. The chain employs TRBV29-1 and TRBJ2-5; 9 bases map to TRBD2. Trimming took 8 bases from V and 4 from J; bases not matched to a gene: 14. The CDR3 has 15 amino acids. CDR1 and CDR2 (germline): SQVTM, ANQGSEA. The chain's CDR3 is CSPLVAGGPGETQYF. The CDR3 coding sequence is TGCAGCCCCTTGGTGGCGGGAGGGCCGGGAGAGACCCAGTACTTC.

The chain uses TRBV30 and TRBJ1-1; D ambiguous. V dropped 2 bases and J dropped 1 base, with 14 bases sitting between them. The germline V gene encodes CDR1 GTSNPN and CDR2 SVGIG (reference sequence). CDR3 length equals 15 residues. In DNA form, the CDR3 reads TGTGCCTGGAGTAAAGGACGGACTCAGAACACTGAAGCTTTCTTT. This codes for CAWSKGRTQNTEAFF.

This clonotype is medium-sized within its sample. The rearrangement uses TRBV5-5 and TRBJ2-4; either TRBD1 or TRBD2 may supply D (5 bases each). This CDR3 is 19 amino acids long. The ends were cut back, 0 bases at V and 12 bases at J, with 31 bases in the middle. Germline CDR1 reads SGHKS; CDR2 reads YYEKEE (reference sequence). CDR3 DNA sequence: TGTGCCAGCAGCTTGGTGGTTGGGGCGGCAGGGTCCCCGCGGGTCCGTCAGTACTTC. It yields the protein CASSLVVGAAGSPRVRQYF.

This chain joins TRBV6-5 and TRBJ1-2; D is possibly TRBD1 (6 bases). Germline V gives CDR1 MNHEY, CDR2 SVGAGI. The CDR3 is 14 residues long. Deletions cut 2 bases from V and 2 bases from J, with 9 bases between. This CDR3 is CASSYRGGNYGYTF. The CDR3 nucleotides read TGTGCCAGCAGTTACAGGGGGGGGAACTATGGCTACACCTTC.

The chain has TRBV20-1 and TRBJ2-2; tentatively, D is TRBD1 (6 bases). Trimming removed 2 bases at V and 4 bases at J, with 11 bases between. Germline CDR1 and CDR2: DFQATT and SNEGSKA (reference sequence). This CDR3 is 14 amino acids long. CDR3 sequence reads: CSARYRVGTGELFF. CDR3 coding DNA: TGCAGTGCTAGATACAGGGTTGGCACCGGGGAGCTGTTTTTT.

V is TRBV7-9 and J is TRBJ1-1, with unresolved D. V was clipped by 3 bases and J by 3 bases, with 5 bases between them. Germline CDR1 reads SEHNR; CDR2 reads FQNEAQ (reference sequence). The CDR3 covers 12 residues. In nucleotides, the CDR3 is TGTGCCAGCAGCTTCAAGGACACTGAAGCTTTCTTT. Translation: CASSFKDTEAFF.

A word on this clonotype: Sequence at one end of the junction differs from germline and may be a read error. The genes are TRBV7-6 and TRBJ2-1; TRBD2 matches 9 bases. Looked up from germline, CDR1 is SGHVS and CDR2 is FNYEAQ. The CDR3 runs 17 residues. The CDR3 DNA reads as TGTACCAGCAGCCCTAGGGCTGGACTAGCGCCAGAGGGAGAGCAGTTCTTC. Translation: CTSSPRAGLAPEGEQFF.